A selection of T cell receptor beta chains follows, all from one sample in a study of T cells after yellow fever vaccination. One entry per CDR3 protein, called by TCRdb with MiXCR from the 5' RACE reads. The sample has 300,000 to 350,000 distinct CDR3 sequences, roughly 4% seen once. The input for sequencing was PBMCs, taken 5 days after the yellow fever booster vaccination. The receptors originated from a man younger than 35 who received the YFV17D yellow fever vaccine. The CDR3 runs from the conserved cysteine through the conserved F or W. A D gene is named only where the DNA matches it firmly. Some rows mark clone size as missing; the rest say once, few, many or name a class of expanded clone.

d_gene	abundance	v_gene	j_gene	CDR3nt	CDR3aa
NA	few	TRBV7-2	TRBJ2-3	TGTGCCAGCAGTTCACCTTCAGCAGCAGATACGCAGTATTTT	CASSSPSAADTQYF
NA	few	TRBV20-1	TRBJ2-4	TGCAGTGCTCGGACATTAGCCAAAAACATTCAGTACTTC	CSARTLAKNIQYF
TRBD1	few	TRBV5-4	TRBJ2-1	TGTGCCAGCAGTCCGGGACAGGATTTTCTCCGTACCCTGAATGAGCAGTTCTTC	CASSPGQDFLRTLNEQFF
TRBD2	many	TRBV7-3	TRBJ2-2	TGTGCCAGCAGCTCCCTAGCGGGGGATAACACCGGGGAGCTGTTTTTT	CASSSLAGDNTGELFF
NA	many	TRBV4-3	TRBJ2-5	TGCGCCAGCAGCCATGGGGAGACCCAGTACTTC	CASSHGETQYF
TRBD2	many	TRBV4-1	TRBJ2-7	TGCGCCAGCAGCCAACGCACGGGGGGGGCGATCTACGAGCAGTACTTC	CASSQRTGGAIYEQYF
NA	many	TRBV9	TRBJ2-3	TGTGCCAGCAGCGTAGCTGACTGGGATACGCAGTATTTT	CASSVADWDTQYF
NA	many	TRBV18	TRBJ1-3	TGTGCCAGCTCACCGTCCCAGGGGTTCTCTGGAAACACCATATATTTT	CASSPSQGFSGNTIYF
NA	many	TRBV6-5	TRBJ1-2	TGTGCCAGCAGTTCAGGGCAGGGAGGTGGCTACACCTTC	CASSSGQGGGYTF
NA	NA	TRBV7-9	TRBJ2-3	TGTGCCAGCAGCTTAGTCCTAGGCGGGGGCACAGATACGCAGTATTTT	CASSLVLGGGTDTQYF
TRBD2	few	TRBV7-2	TRBJ2-3	TGTGCCAGCAGCTCCGAGCGGGGGGGCCGAGATACGCAGTATTTT	CASSSERGGRDTQYF
NA	few	TRBV5-1	TRBJ2-6	TGCGCCAGCAGCTCAACAGGGCATGGGGCCAACGTCCTGACTTTC	CASSSTGHGANVLTF
NA	NA	TRBV15	TRBJ1-4	TGTGCCACCAGCAGAGAACGCGGACGGATTAATGAAAAACTGTTTTTT	CATSRERGRINEKLFF
NA	NA	TRBV6-2/TRBV6-3	TRBJ1-1	TGTGCCAGCAGTTACCAGAAACCCAACACTGAAGCTTTCTTT	CASSYQKPNTEAFF
TRBD1	many	TRBV6-5	TRBJ1-5	TGTGCCAGCAGTTCAGGGGACAGTTGGGATCAGCCCCAGCATTTT	CASSSGDSWDQPQHF
NA	many	TRBV12-3/TRBV12-4	TRBJ2-3	TGTGCCAGCACTCCGCGTGGAGATACGCAGTATTTT	CASTPRGDTQYF
NA	many	TRBV12-3/TRBV12-4	TRBJ2-2	TGTGCCAGCAGGGCAGGGGCCTACACCGGGGAGCTGTTTTTT	CASRAGAYTGELFF
NA	many	TRBV7-2	TRBJ2-1	TGTGCCAGCAGCTCCCCTTGGAGTGGGGGGGCGCGCAATGAGCAGTTCTTC	CASSSPWSGGARNEQFF
TRBD1	NA	TRBV2	TRBJ2-3	TGTGCCAGCGCGACAGGGGGCGCAGAAAAATTCGATACGCAGTATTTT	CASATGGAEKFDTQYF
NA	few	TRBV18	TRBJ2-7	TGTGCCAGCTCACCTGGGGACGGGTTCTACGAGCAGTACTTC	CASSPGDGFYEQYF
NA	NA	TRBV7-2	TRBJ2-3	TGTGCCAGCAGCATCATAGTGGGGGGGCAGTCCGGAGATACGCAGTATTTT	CASSIIVGGQSGDTQYF
NA	many	TRBV4-1	TRBJ2-4	TGCGCCAGCAGCCAAGATCTGACCTTTAAAAACATTCAGTACTTC	CASSQDLTFKNIQYF
NA	few	TRBV2	TRBJ1-6	TGTGCCAGCAGTGCCGCCAGGGATAATTCACCCCTCCACTTT	CASSAARDNSPLHF
NA	few	TRBV7-2	TRBJ2-5	TGTGCCAGCAGCTTAAGGGTCGTAGAGACCCAGTACTTC	CASSLRVVETQYF
TRBD1	few	TRBV5-1	TRBJ2-5	TGCGCCAGCAGCTTTAGGGACAGGGGACTCGAAGAGACCCAGTACTTC	CASSFRDRGLEETQYF
NA	NA	TRBV28	TRBJ2-5	TGTGCCAGCAATCCCCGCGGCTGGGCGGGGCCCCCCTCCGAGACCCAGTACTTC	CASNPRGWAGPPSETQYF
NA	NA	TRBV6-5	TRBJ1-1	TGTGCCAGCAGTTTTGATGAGTTGAACACTGAAGCTTTCTTT	CASSFDELNTEAFF
NA	once	TRBV21-1	TRBJ2-3	TGTGCCTGCCTTGGCGCAGATACGCAGTATTTT	CACLGADTQYF
NA	many	TRBV6-6	TRBJ1-3	TGTGCCAGCAGTTACTCAGGTGGAAACACCATATATTTT	CASSYSGGNTIYF
NA	many	TRBV7-3	TRBJ2-2	TGTGCCAGCAGCTCTCCGAACACCGGGGAGCTGTTTTTT	CASSSPNTGELFF
NA	NA	TRBV20-1	TRBJ1-2	TGCAGTGCTAGGTCCAGGGTTGATGGCTACACCTTC	CSARSRVDGYTF
NA	few	TRBV4-3	TRBJ2-3	TGCGCCAGCAGCCAAGATGTGGGGATTAGCACAGATACGCAGTATTTT	CASSQDVGISTDTQYF
NA	NA	TRBV6-6	TRBJ2-2	TGTGCCAGCAGTTACGGTCGGACAGCGAACACCGGGGAGCTGTTTTTT	CASSYGRTANTGELFF
NA	NA	TRBV4-2	TRBJ1-4	TGTGCCAGCAGCCAAGTTCTAGCGGCTAATGAAAAACTGTTTTTT	CASSQVLAANEKLFF
NA	many	TRBV20-1	TRBJ2-2	TGCAGTGCTAGACCGGGGGCCGTTGCCGGGGAGCTGTTTTTT	CSARPGAVAGELFF
NA	few	TRBV4-3	TRBJ2-3	TGCGCCAGCAGCTTTGGGCAGGGCGCGAGCACAGATACGCAGTATTTT	CASSFGQGASTDTQYF
NA	few	TRBV7-2	TRBJ2-2	TGTGCCAGCAACCTCAGGTCCGGGATCTACAACACCGGGGAGCTGTTTTTT	CASNLRSGIYNTGELFF
TRBD2	NA	TRBV11-2	TRBJ2-5	TGTGCCAGCAGCTCCCAAGCGGGGGGGAGCGGAGAGACCCAGTACTTC	CASSSQAGGSGETQYF
NA	NA	TRBV7-2	TRBJ1-3	TGTGCCAGCAGCCCTTTCAGGGACTCTGGAAACACCATATATTTT	CASSPFRDSGNTIYF
NA	many	TRBV29-1	TRBJ2-7	TGCAGCGTTGTTACGGATGGCTTGGGGGAGCAGTACTTC	CSVVTDGLGEQYF
NA	many	TRBV5-1	TRBJ2-3	TGCGCCAGCAGCTCTCGAAGGACTGGGGGAGCAGATACGCAGTATTTT	CASSSRRTGGADTQYF
NA	few	TRBV4-2	TRBJ2-1	TGTGCCAGCAGCCGACCTGGGGAGGGGGCGAATGAGCAGTTCTTC	CASSRPGEGANEQFF
NA	many	TRBV25-1	TRBJ2-2	TGTGCCAGCAGTGAACCCCCCGGGGAGCTGTTTTTT	CASSEPPGELFF
TRBD2	NA	TRBV7-3	TRBJ2-5	TGTGCCAGCAGCTTAACGGGACTAGCGGGGGGTAAAAAAGAGACCCAGTACTTC	CASSLTGLAGGKKETQYF
TRBD1	many	TRBV9	TRBJ1-1	TGTGCCAGCAGGCCTCAACAGGGGATGAACACTGAAGCTTTCTTT	CASRPQQGMNTEAFF
TRBD1	few	TRBV28	TRBJ1-5	TGTGCCGTAGCGTCCGGGACAGGGAACCCCAGGCAGCCCCAGCATTTT	CAVASGTGNPRQPQHF
NA	few	TRBV12-3/TRBV12-4	TRBJ1-1	TGTGCCAGCAATAGGGAAATGAACACTGAAGCTTTCTTT	CASNREMNTEAFF